The clone carrying this TCR beta chain has a single count. This entry is derived from a study of blood T cell repertoires in COVID-19. Study-wide background: T cells, B-cell-depleted T cells, or PBMCs supplied cDNA or gDNA.

This CDR3 has 14 residues. Trimming cost V 7 bases and J 5 bases, with 18 bases left between them. CDR1 and CDR2 from the germline V gene are SGHRS and YFSETQ. Only in-frame clones appear in the TCRdb table, and some are missing; sequencing was by immunoSEQ multiplex PCR. The sample lists some 120,000 clones; roughly 82% were seen once. The sequencing sample was made of peripheral blood. This receptor was obtained from a human donor in a cohort sampled during active COVID-19. The chain recombines TRBV5-1 with TRBJ2-5; D unresolved. This chain's CDR3 is CASSPVSQWETQYF. The DNA for the CDR3 is TGCGCCAGCTCACCTGTAAGTCAGTGGGAGACCCAGTACTTC.